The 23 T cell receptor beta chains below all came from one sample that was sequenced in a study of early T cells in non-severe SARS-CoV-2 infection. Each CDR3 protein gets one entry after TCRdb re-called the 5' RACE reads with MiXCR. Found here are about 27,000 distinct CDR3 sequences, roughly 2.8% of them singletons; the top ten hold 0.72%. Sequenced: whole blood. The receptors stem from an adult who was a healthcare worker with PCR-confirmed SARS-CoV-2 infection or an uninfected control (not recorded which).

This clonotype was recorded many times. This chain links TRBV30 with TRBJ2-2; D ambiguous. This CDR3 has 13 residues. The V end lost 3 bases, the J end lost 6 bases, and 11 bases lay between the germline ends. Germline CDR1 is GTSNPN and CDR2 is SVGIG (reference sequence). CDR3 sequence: CAWSPVPPGELFF. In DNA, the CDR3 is TGTGCCTGGAGCCCAGTTCCCCCCGGGGAGCTGTTTTTT.

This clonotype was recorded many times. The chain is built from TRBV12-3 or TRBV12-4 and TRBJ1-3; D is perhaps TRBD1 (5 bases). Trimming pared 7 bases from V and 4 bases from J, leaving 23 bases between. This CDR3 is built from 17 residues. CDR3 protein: CASTPRTLPKSGNTIYF. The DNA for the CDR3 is TGTGCCAGCACCCCGAGGACACTACCCAAGTCAGGAAACACCATATATTTT.

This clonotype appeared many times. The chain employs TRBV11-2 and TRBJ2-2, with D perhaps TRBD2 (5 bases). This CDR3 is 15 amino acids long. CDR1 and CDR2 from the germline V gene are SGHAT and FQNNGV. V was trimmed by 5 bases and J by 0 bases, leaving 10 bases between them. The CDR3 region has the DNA TGTGCCAGCAGCCGATTGGACTCGAACACCGGGGAGCTGTTTTTT. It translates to CASSRLDSNTGELFF.

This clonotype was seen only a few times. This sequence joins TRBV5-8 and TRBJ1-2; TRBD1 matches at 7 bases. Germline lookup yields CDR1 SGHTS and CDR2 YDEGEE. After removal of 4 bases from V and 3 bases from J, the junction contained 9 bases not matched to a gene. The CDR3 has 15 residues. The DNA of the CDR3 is TGTGCCAGCAGCCCTCGGACAGGAGTACACTATGGCTACACCTTC. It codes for CASSPRTGVHYGYTF.

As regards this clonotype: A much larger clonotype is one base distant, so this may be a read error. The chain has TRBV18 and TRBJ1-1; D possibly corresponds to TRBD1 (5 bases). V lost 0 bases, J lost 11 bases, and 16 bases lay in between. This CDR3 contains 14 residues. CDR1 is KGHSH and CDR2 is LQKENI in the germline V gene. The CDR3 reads CASSPPAGPGDAFF. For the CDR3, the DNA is TGTGCCAGCTCACCACCGGCAGGGCCCGGTGATGCTTTCTTT.

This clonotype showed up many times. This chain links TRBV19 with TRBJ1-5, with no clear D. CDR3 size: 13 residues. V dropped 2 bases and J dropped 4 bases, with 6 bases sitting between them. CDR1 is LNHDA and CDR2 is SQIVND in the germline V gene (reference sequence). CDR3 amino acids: CASSIQLNQPQHF. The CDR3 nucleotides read TGTGCCAGTAGTATACAGCTAAATCAGCCCCAGCATTTT.

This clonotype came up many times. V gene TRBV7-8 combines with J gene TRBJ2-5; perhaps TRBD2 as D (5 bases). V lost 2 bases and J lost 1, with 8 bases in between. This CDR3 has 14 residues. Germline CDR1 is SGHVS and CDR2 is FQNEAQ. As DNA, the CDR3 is TGTGCCAGCAGCTTAATGCGGGTCCAAGAGACCCAGTACTTC. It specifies CASSLMRVQETQYF.

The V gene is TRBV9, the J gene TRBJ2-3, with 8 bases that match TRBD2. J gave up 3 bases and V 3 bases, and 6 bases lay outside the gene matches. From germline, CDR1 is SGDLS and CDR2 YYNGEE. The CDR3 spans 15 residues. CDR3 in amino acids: CASSAATSATDTQYF. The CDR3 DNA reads TGTGCCAGCAGCGCGGCGACTAGCGCTACAGATACGCAGTATTTT.

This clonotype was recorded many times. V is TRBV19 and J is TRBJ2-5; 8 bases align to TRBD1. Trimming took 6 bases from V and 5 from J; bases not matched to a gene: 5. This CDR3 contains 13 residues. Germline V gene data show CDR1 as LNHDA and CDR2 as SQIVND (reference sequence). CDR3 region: CASRAGQGETQYF. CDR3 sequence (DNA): TGTGCCAGTAGAGCCGGACAGGGCGAGACCCAGTACTTC.

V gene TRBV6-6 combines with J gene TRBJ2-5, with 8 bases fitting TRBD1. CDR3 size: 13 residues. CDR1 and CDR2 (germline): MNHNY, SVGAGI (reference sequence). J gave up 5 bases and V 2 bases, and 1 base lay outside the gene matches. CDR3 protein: CASSYAGGETQYF. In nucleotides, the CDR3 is TGTGCCAGCAGTTACGCAGGGGGCGAGACCCAGTACTTC.

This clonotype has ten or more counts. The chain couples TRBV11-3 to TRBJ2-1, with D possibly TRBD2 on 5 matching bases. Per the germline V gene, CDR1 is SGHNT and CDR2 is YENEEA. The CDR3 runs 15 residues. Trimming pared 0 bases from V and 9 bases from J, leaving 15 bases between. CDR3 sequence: CASSLESGYGGEQFF. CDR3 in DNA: TGTGCCAGCAGCTTAGAATCTGGCTACGGAGGTGAGCAGTTCTTC.

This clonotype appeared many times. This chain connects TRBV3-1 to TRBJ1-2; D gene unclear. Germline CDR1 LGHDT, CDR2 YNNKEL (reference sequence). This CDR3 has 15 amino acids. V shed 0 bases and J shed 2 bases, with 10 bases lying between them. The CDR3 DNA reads TGTGCCAGCAGCCAAGAGACGGTCAGAAACTATGGCTACACCTTC. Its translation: CASSQETVRNYGYTF.

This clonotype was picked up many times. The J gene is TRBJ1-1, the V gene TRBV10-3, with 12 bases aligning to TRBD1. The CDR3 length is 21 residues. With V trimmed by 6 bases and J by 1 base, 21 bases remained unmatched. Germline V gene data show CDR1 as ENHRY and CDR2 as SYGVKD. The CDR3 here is CAISETPGQGARVSWNTEAFF. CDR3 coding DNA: TGTGCCATCAGCGAAACTCCGGGACAGGGGGCGCGGGTTTCCTGGAACACTGAAGCTTTCTTT.

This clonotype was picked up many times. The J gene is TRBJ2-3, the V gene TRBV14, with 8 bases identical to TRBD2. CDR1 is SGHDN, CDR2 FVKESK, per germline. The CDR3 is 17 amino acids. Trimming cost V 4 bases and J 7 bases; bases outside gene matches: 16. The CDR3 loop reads CASSPGVGTRGGHTQYF. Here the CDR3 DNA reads TGTGCCAGCAGCCCTGGAGTCGGGACTAGGGGAGGTCATACGCAGTATTTT.

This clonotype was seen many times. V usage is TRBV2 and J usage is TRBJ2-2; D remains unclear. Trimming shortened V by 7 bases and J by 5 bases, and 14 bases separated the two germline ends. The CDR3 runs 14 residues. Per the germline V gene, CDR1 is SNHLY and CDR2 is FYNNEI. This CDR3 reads CASKLPFGTGELFF. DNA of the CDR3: TGTGCCAGCAAGCTGCCGTTCGGTACCGGGGAGCTGTTTTTT.

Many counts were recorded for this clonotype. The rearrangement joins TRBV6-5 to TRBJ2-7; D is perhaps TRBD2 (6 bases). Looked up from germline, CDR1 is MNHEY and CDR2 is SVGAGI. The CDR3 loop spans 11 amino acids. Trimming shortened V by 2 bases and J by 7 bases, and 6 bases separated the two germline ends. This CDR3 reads CASSYGGEQYV. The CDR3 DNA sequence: TGTGCCAGCAGTTACGGAGGGGAGCAGTACGTC.

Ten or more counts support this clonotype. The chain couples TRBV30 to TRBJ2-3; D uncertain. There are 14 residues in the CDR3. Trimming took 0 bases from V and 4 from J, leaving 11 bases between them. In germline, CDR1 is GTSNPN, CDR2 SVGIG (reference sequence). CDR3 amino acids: CAWSVLLGSDTQYF. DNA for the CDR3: TGTGCCTGGAGTGTACTTCTGGGGTCAGATACGCAGTATTTT.

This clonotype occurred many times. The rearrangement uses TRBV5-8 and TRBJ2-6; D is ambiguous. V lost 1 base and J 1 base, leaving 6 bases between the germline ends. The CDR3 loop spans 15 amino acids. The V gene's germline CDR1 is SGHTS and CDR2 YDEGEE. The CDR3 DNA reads TGTGCCAGCAGCTTGCTAGGATCTGGGGCCAACGTCCTGACTTTC. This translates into CASSLLGSGANVLTF.

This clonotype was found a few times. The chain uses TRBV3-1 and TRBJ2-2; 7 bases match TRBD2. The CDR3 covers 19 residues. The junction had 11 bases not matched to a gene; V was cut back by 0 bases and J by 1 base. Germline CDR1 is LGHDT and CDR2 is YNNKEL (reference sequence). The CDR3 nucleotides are TGTGCCAGCAGCCAAGATCTCCGCGGGGGAGCCTGGAACACCGGGGAGCTGTTTTTT. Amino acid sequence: CASSQDLRGGAWNTGELFF. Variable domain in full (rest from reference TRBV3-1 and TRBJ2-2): DTAVSQTPKYLVTQMGNDKSIKCEQNLGHDTMYWYKQDSKKFLKIMFSYNNKELIINETVPNRFSPKSPDKAHLNLHINSLELGDSAVYFCASSQDLRGGAWNTGELFFGEGSRLTVL.

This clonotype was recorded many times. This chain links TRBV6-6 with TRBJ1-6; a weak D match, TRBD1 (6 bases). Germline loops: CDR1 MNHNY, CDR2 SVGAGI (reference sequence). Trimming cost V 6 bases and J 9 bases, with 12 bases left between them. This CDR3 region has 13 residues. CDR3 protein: CASSPGRGSPLHF. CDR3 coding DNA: TGTGCCAGCAGCCCCGGCAGGGGTTCACCCCTCCACTTT.

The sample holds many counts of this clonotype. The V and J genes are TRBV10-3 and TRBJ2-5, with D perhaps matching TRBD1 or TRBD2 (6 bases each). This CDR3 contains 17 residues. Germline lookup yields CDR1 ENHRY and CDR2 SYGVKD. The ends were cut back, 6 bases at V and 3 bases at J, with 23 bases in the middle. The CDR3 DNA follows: TGTGCCATCAGGAGTGGTCTGTCGGGGGCTACCAAAGAGACCCAGTACTTC. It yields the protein CAIRSGLSGATKETQYF.

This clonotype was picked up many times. The CDR3 nucleotides read TGTGCCATCAGTGAGTCTAGCGGGGGGGCGAATGAGCAGTTCTTC. This codes for CAISESSGGANEQFF. The chain has TRBV10-3 and TRBJ2-1; 11 bases are shared with TRBD2. The CDR3 has 15 amino acids. From germline, CDR1 is ENHRY and CDR2 SYGVKD. Trimming at V came to 0 bases and at J to 7 bases, leaving 2 bases not matched to a gene.

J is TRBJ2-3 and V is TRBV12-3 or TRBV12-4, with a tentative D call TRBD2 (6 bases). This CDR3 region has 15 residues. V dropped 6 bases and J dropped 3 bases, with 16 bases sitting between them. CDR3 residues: CASRGSGGMTDTQYF. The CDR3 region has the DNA TGTGCCAGCAGGGGTAGTGGGGGGATGACAGATACGCAGTATTTT.